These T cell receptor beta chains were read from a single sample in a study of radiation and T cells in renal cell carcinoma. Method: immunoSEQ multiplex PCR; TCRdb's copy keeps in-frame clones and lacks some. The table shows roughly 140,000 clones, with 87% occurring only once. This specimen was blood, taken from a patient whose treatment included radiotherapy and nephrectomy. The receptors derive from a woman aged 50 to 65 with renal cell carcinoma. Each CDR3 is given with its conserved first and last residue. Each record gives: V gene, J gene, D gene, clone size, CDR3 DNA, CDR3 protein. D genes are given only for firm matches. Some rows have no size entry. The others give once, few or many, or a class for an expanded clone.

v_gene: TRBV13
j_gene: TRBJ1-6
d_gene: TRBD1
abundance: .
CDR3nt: TGTGCCAGCAGCGTCTCTCGGACAGGGGACTCACCCCTCCACTTT
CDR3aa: CASSVSRTGDSPLHF

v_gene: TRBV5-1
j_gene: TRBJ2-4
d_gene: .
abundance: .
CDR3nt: TGCGCCAGCAGCCACGAAATGGGGGCCAAAAACATTCAGTACTTC
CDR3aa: CASSHEMGAKNIQYF

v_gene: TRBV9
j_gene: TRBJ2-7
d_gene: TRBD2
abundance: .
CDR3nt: TGTGCCAGCAGCCCGGGGACTATTGGTGAGGGTGAGCAGTACTTC
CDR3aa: CASSPGTIGEGEQYF

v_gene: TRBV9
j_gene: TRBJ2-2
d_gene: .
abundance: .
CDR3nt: TGTGCCAGCAGCCCTGGGATCACCGGGGAGCTGTTTTTT
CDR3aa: CASSPGITGELFF

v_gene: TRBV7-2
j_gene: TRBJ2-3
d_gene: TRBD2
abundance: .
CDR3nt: TGTGCCAGCAGCCCCCGACTAGCGGGGGGCACAGATACGCAGTATTTT
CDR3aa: CASSPRLAGGTDTQYF

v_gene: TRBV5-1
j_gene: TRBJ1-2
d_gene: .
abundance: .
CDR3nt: TGCGCCAGCAGCTTGTCTCCGCTTAACTATGGCTACACCTTC
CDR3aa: CASSLSPLNYGYTF

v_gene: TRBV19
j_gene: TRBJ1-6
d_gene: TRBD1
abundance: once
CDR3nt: TGTGCCAGCAGACAGGGTCAAAGCTCCTATAATTCACCCCTCCACTTT
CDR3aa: CASRQGQSSYNSPLHF

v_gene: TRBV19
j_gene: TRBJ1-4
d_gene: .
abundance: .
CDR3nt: TGTGCCAGTAGTACCGATGGGCCCAGGCTGTTTTTT
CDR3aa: CASSTDGPRLFF

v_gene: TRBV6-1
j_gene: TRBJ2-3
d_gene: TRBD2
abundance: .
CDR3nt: TGTGCCAGCAGTGAAGGGGTGACTAGCGGGGGTAGCACAGATACGCAGTATTTT
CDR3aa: CASSEGVTSGGSTDTQYF

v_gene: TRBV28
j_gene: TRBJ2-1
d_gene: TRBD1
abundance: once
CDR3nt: TGTGCCAGCAGAAAGGCGCAGGGGGCGGGGAGGAGGAATGAGCAGTTCTTC
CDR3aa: CASRKAQGAGRRNEQFF

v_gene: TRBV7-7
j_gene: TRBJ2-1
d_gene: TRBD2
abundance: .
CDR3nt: TGTGCTAGCAGCCCCCGGGCGGGGGGCTACAATGAGCAGTTCTTC
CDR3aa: CASSPRAGGYNEQFF

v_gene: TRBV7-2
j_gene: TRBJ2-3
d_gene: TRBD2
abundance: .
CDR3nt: TGTGCCAGCAGCTTAGCACTAACTAGCGGATCCCTTAGCACAGATACGCAGTATTTT
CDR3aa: CASSLALTSGSLSTDTQYF

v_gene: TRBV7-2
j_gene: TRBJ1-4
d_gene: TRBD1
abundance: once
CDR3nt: TGTGCCAGCAGCCCCCGGACAGGCTATAATGAAAAACTGTTTTTT
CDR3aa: CASSPRTGYNEKLFF

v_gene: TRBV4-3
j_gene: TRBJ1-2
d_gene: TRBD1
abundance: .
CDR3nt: TGCGCCAGCAGCCTTCTCGGAGTTGGACAGGGAGCTAACTATGGCTACACCTTC
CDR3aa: CASSLLGVGQGANYGYTF

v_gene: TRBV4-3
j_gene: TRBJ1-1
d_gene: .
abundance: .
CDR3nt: TGCGCCAGCAGCCAAGATCTAAACGGAGAAGCTTTCTTT
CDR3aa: CASSQDLNGEAFF

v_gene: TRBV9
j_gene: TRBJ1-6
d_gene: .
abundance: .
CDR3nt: TGTGCCAGCAGCTCCTCCGGGAATACCTATAATTCACCCCTCCACTTT
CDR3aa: CASSSSGNTYNSPLHF

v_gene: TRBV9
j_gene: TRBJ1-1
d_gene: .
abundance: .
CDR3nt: TGTGCCAGCAGCGTAGCGGGCCGGGATGAAGCTTTCTTT
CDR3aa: CASSVAGRDEAFF

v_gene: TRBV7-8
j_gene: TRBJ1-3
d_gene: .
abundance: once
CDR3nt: TGTGCCAGCAGCTTATCCAAAGGACTTTCCAGTGGAAACACCATATATTTT
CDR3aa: CASSLSKGLSSGNTIYF

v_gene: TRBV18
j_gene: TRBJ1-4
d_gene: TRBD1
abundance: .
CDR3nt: TGTGCCAGCTCACCCAACCTGACTCCCGGGACAGGGGACGAAAAACTGTTTTTT
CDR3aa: CASSPNLTPGTGDEKLFF

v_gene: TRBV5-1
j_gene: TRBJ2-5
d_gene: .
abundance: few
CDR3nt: TGCGCCAGCAGCTGGGCCGGGACGGCTCAAGAGACCCAGTACTTC
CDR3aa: CASSWAGTAQETQYF

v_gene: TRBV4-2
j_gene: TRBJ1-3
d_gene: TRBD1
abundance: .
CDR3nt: TGTGCCAGCAGCCATGACAGGGGCGGTGGAAACACCATATATTTT
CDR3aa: CASSHDRGGGNTIYF

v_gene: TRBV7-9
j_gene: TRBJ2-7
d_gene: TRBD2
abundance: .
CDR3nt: TGTGCCAGCAGCCCCCGGGGGGGGGCCTACGAGCAGTACTTC
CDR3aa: CASSPRGGAYEQYF

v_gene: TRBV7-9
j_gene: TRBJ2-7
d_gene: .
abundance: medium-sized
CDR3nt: TGTGCCAGCAGCTCAGTTCGGTACGAGCAGTACTTC
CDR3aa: CASSSVRYEQYF

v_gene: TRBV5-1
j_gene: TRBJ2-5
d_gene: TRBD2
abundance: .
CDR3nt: TGCGCCAGCAGCTTAGCGGGGGCCCCGGGAGAGACCCAGTACTTC
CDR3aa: CASSLAGAPGETQYF